This T cell receptor beta chain was documented in a study of T cell repertoires in cytomegalovirus infection. Ten or more counts support this clonotype. Germline V gene sequence: CDR1 SGHNT, CDR2 YENEEA. V dropped 5 bases and J dropped 4 bases, with 11 bases sitting between them. There are 13 residues in the CDR3. In TCRdb, the reads were re-called with MiXCR into one record per CDR3 protein. The sample holds roughly 250,000 distinct CDR3 sequences, roughly an eighth seen once. The specimen sequenced was PBMCs. The origin of this receptor is a human donor in good health (CMV status not recorded). Some clones in this sample may be carry-over from other donors' samples. The chain joins TRBV11-3 to TRBJ1-2; D is perhaps TRBD1 (5 bases). The CDR3 DNA reads TGTGCCAGCAGCCCAGAGGGGTCCTATGGCTACACCTTC. Residues: CASSPEGSYGYTF.